These T cell receptor beta chains were read from a single sample in a study of tumor-infiltrating lymphocytes in localized non-small cell lung cancer. Generated by immunoSEQ multiplex PCR, the TCRdb table keeps only in-frame clones and is missing some. The sample carries approximately 6,200 clones, over 65% recorded once. The material sequenced was lung tumor tissue. These TCRs come from a human donor with non-small cell lung cancer. CDR3s include the opening cysteine and the closing phenylalanine or tryptophan. A D gene is named only where the DNA matches it firmly. Size is stated for part of the rows, as once, few or many counts, or as a class when the clone is expanded.

d_call clone_size j_call v_call cdr3_aa cdr3_nt
NA few TRBJ2-5 TRBV19 CASSSYTGQETQYF TGTGCCAGTAGTAGTTACACCGGCCAGGAGACCCAGTACTTC
NA once TRBJ2-2 TRBV18 CASSPDRTRPGELFF TGTGCCAGCTCACCGGACAGAACCCGACCGGGGGAGCTGTTTTTT
TRBD2 few TRBJ2-3 TRBV7-9 CASSWEGLTDTQYF TGTGCCAGCAGCTGGGAGGGACTAACAGATACGCAGTATTTT
NA NA TRBJ2-1 TRBV15 CATSRGGEGYEQFF TGTGCCACCAGCAGAGGGGGAGAAGGGTATGAGCAGTTCTTC
TRBD1 few TRBJ2-5 TRBV19 CASSILTGGETQYF TGTGCCAGTAGTATCTTGACAGGGGGAGAGACCCAGTACTTC
TRBD1 NA TRBJ2-3 TRBV6-1 CASSEGGQMQYF TGTGCCAGCAGTGAAGGGGGACAGATGCAGTATTTT
TRBD2 NA TRBJ2-1 TRBV5-4 CASSSRRGGFGEQFF TGTGCCAGCAGCTCACGACGCGGGGGTTTCGGTGAGCAGTTCTTC
NA NA TRBJ2-1 TRBV10-3 CAISEELVSYNEQFF TGTGCCATCAGTGAGGAACTAGTCTCCTACAATGAGCAGTTCTTC
TRBD2 NA TRBJ2-3 TRBV6-4 CASSVAGGPDTQYF TGTGCCAGCAGTGTAGCGGGGGGGCCAGATACGCAGTATTTT
NA once TRBJ2-6 TRBV18 CASSPLRSSGANVLTF TGTGCCAGCTCACCACTTAGGTCCTCTGGGGCCAACGTCCTGACTTTC
NA NA TRBJ1-1 TRBV19 CASSGTGGTEAFF TGTGCCAGTAGCGGGACGGGGGGTACTGAAGCTTTCTTT
TRBD2 NA TRBJ2-7 TRBV10-3 CAISERGTSGSHEQYF TGTGCCATCAGTGAGCGTGGGACTAGCGGGAGTCACGAGCAGTACTTC
TRBD2 few TRBJ2-3 TRBV11-2 CASSLNPGGFADTQYF TGTGCCAGCAGCTTAAACCCGGGGGGATTTGCAGATACGCAGTATTTT
TRBD2 NA TRBJ2-5 TRBV7-9 CASIPAGGETQYF TGTGCCAGCATACCAGCGGGGGGAGAGACCCAGTACTTC
NA few TRBJ2-7 TRBV7-9 CASSSRGDEQYF TGTGCCAGCAGCTCGAGGGGGGACGAGCAGTACTTC
NA once TRBJ1-3 TRBV7-9 CASSLQASGNTIYF TGTGCCAGCAGCCTTCAGGCCTCTGGAAACACCATATATTTT